Below are 30 T cell receptor beta chains sequenced from a single sample in a study of cytomegalovirus exposure and HLA in healthy donors (dated by TCRdb to about 2017). Libraries came from the immunoSEQ multiplex PCR assay. For the multiplex PCR, a mixture combining 60 forward primers for TCR Vbeta segments and 13 reverse primers for TCR Jbeta segments was used. This is the immuneACCESS table as TCRdb keeps it, with only in-frame sequences that have V and J called. A part of the clones is gone; compared with another copy, unresolved V genes explain less than half, and the rest is unexplained. This sample lists some 120,000 clones; nearly 80% were detected once. Jointly, the top ten make up roughly 6.3% of the sample. Sequenced input: PBMCs. The source is a woman between 40 and 55 years old in good health and CMV-seronegative.

This clone was seen a few times. V and J are TRBV5-8 and TRBJ1-1; possible D gene TRBD1, 5 bases. Germline V lookup: CDR1 SGHTS, CDR2 YDEGEE. Deletions cut 2 bases from V and 1 base from J, with 6 bases between. The CDR3 loop spans 13 amino acids. The CDR3 region has the DNA TGTGCCAGCAGCTTCGGGGGGAACACTGAAGCTTTCTTT. Amino acid sequence: CASSFGGNTEAFF. Variable domain in full (rest from reference TRBV5-8 and TRBJ1-1): EAGVTQSPTHLIKTRGQQATLRCSPISGHTSVYWYQQALGLGLQFLLWYDEGEERNRGNFPPRFSGRQFPNYSSELNVNALELEDSALYLCASSFGGNTEAFFGQGTRLTVV.

The gene calls are TRBV7-4 and TRBJ2-2; 16 bases fit TRBD2. This CDR3 contains 19 residues. Germline V CDR1 and CDR2: SGHVT, SQSDAQ. The V and J ends lost 4 bases and 0 bases, in that order; junction bases with no gene match: 5. CDR3 nucleotide sequence: TGTGCCAGCAGCTCGGGACTAGCGGGAGGGCCATCGAACACCGGGGAGCTGTTTTTT. Protein sequence: CASSSGLAGGPSNTGELFF.

The chain recombines TRBV27 with TRBJ2-7; D ambiguous. Deletions cut 5 bases from V and 6 bases from J, with 14 bases between. The germline V gene encodes CDR1 MNHEY and CDR2 SMNVEV (reference sequence). The length of the CDR3 is 13 residues. CDR3 amino acids: CASSVGSGTEQYF. CDR3 bases: TGTGCCAGCAGTGTTGGCAGTGGTACCGAGCAGTACTTC.

Regarding this clone: Relative to the germline gene, one junction end is altered; a read error may explain this. The J gene is TRBJ2-1, the V gene TRBV7-7, with D perhaps matching TRBD2 (6 bases). The CDR3 loop spans 16 amino acids. Germline V CDR1 and CDR2: SSHAT, FNYEAQ (reference sequence). The CDR3 is CASSLTAGRTYNEQFF. CDR3 in DNA: TGTGCTAGCAGCCTCACCGCGGGGCGAACCTACAATGAGCAGTTCTTC.

This chain links TRBV27 with TRBJ1-1, with D tentatively TRBD1 (5 bases). Germline CDR1 and CDR2: MNHEY and SMNVEV (reference sequence). The CDR3 consists of 14 residues. V was trimmed by 4 bases and J by 5 bases, leaving 14 bases between them. The CDR3 spells CASSSPGGATEAFF. The CDR3 nucleotides read TGTGCCAGCAGTTCCCCAGGTGGGGCAACTGAAGCTTTCTTT.

The genes are TRBV13 and TRBJ2-5; a possible D gene is TRBD2 (6 bases). The CDR3 is made up of 14 amino acids. Germline values: CDR1 PRHDT, CDR2 FYEKMQ (reference sequence). The V end was cut by 5 bases, the J end by 4 bases, with 14 bases between. CDR3 in DNA: TGTGCCAGCAGCGCCCCCCGGGACTTAGAGACCCAGTACTTC. This codes for CASSAPRDLETQYF.

This clone was detected only once. The chain uses TRBV9 and TRBJ2-1, with 7 bases lining up with TRBD1. Germline values: CDR1 SGDLS, CDR2 YYNGEE. Trimming took 4 bases from V and 5 from J; bases not matched to a gene: 9. The CDR3 spans 15 residues. CDR3 in amino acids: CASSPTGTEDNEQFF. The CDR3 DNA reads TGTGCCAGCAGCCCGACCGGGACAGAAGACAATGAGCAGTTCTTC.

The chain joins TRBV7-2 to TRBJ2-7, with D possibly TRBD2 on 5 matching bases. The CDR3 is 13 residues long. From germline, CDR1 is SGHTA and CDR2 FQGNSA. V gave up 5 bases and J gave up 6 bases, with 14 bases separating them. The CDR3 reads CASSPLGSSEQYF. DNA of the CDR3: TGTGCCAGCAGCCCCCTAGGGAGCAGCGAGCAGTACTTC. Looking up the rest from reference TRBV7-2 and TRBJ2-7 gives the full variable domain: GAGVSQSPSNKVTEKGKDVELRCDPISGHTALYWYRQSLGQGLEFLIYFQGNSAPDKSGLPSDRFSAERTGGSVSTLTIQRTQQEDSAVYLCASSPLGSSEQYFGPGTRLTVT.

This clone was detected only once. The V call is TRBV2, the J call TRBJ2-1; 11 nucleotides match TRBD2. From germline, CDR1 is SNHLY and CDR2 FYNNEI. The CDR3 extends over 16 amino acids. The V segment lost 6 bases and the J segment 9 bases; nucleotides outside the gene matches: 13. The CDR3 region has the DNA TGTGCCAGCAGGCCGGGTGTTAGCGGGAGGGCCAGTGAGCAGTTCTTC. Its translation: CASRPGVSGRASEQFF.

The genes are TRBV27 and TRBJ1-4; 7 bases line up with TRBD1. Germline V CDR1 and CDR2: MNHEY, SMNVEV (reference sequence). CDR3 length equals 14 residues. V lost 6 bases and J lost 7; bases outside the gene matches: 8. The DNA for the CDR3 is TGTGCCAGCAGCTTACAGGGGTACCGTGAAAAACTGTTTTTT. Its translation: CASSLQGYREKLFF.

The chain combines TRBV4-3 with TRBJ2-3, with 9 bases identical to TRBD2. The CDR3 is 15 amino acids. CDR1 and CDR2 from the germline V gene are LGHNA and YSLEER. The J segment lost 4 bases and the V segment lost 3 bases, leaving 5 bases of the junction unmatched. Here the CDR3 reads CASSQGGGDPDTQYF. The CDR3 bases are TGCGCCAGCAGCCAGGGCGGGGGGGACCCAGATACGCAGTATTTT.

The V and J genes are TRBV27 and TRBJ1-1; D is perhaps TRBD1 (5 bases). V lost 3 bases, J lost 0 bases, and 8 bases lay in between. The V gene's germline CDR1 is MNHEY and CDR2 SMNVEV (reference sequence). This CDR3 spans 14 amino acids. CDR3: CASSLAGMNTEAFF. CDR3 DNA: TGTGCCAGCAGTTTGGCAGGGATGAACACTGAAGCTTTCTTT.

This clone was detected a few times. The rearrangement joins TRBV28 to TRBJ2-7; 7 bases agree with TRBD2. Germline CDR1 reads MDHEN; CDR2 reads SYDVKM. The CDR3 runs to 13 residues. The junction had 4 bases not matched to a gene; V was cut back by 5 bases and J by 3 bases. The CDR3 reads CASSAGLIYEQYF. CDR3 coding DNA: TGTGCCAGCAGTGCGGGACTAATCTACGAGCAGTACTTC.

The chain recombines TRBV6-1 with TRBJ2-6; tentative D call: TRBD2 (6 bases). Germline values: CDR1 MNHNS, CDR2 SASEGT. V dropped 10 bases and J dropped 3 bases, with 13 bases sitting between them. The length of the CDR3 is 14 residues. The CDR3 DNA follows: TGTGCCACCGGGAGAGGTGGTGGGGCCAACGTCCTGACTTTC. As protein: CATGRGGGANVLTF.

This chain uses TRBV10-3 with TRBJ1-1; 10 bases map to TRBD1. The CDR3 has 15 residues. Germline V gene lookup returns CDR1 ENHRY and CDR2 SYGVKD. V dropped 4 bases and J dropped 5; count of bases not matched to a gene: 7. The CDR3 nucleotides read TGTGCCATCAGTGGCACCGGGACAGGGGAGACTGAAGCTTTCTTT. This sequence encodes CAISGTGTGETEAFF.

This clone has just a few counts. The rearrangement joins TRBV7-9 to TRBJ2-3, with 7 bases fitting TRBD1. CDR3 length equals 14 residues. The junction had 1 base not matched to a gene; V was cut back by 0 bases and J by 4 bases. Germline V gene sequence: CDR1 SEHNR, CDR2 FQNEAQ (reference sequence). CDR3 region: CASSLATGADTQYF. The DNA of the CDR3 is TGTGCCAGCAGCTTAGCCACAGGGGCAGATACGCAGTATTTT.

The rearrangement uses TRBV15 and TRBJ1-6; 8 nucleotides line up with TRBD1. CDR1 is LNHNV, CDR2 YYDKDF, per germline (reference sequence). The V and J ends lost 3 bases and 9 bases, in that order; junction bases with no gene match: 4. The CDR3 is 14 amino acids. The CDR3: CATSRTGVGSPLHF. The CDR3, as DNA: TGTGCCACCAGCAGGACAGGGGTAGGTTCACCCCTCCACTTT.

The V gene is TRBV5-1, the J gene TRBJ2-2, with a weak D call TRBD2 (6 bases). Germline V CDR1 and CDR2: SGHRS, YFSETQ. Trimming removed 2 bases at V and 6 bases at J, with 11 bases between. The CDR3 runs 14 residues. The CDR3 DNA reads TGCGCCAGCAGCTTTACGGGAGCGGCCGGGGAGCTGTTTTTT. It is translated as CASSFTGAAGELFF.

The chain is built from TRBV28 and TRBJ1-1, with D unresolved. The V and J ends lost 2 bases and 9 bases respectively, with 10 bases between them. The CDR3 covers 12 residues. The germline gives CDR1 MDHEN, CDR2 SYDVKM. The CDR3 here is CASSLDGKKAFF. In DNA form, the CDR3 reads TGTGCCAGCAGTTTAGACGGGAAGAAAGCTTTCTTT.

The chain uses TRBV11-2 and TRBJ2-7; D might be TRBD2 (6 bases). CDR1 is SGHAT and CDR2 is FQNNGV in the germline V gene. The ends were cut back, 5 bases at V and 2 bases at J, with 16 bases in the middle. CDR3 length equals 15 residues. This chain's CDR3 is CASSPQEGFTYEQYF. CDR3 nucleotides: TGTGCCAGCAGCCCCCAGGAGGGCTTTACCTACGAGCAGTACTTC.

This clone was counted between two and nine times. The chain joins TRBV28 to TRBJ1-2; 9 bases are shared with TRBD1. The CDR3 length is 12 residues. CDR1 is MDHEN, CDR2 SYDVKM, per germline. V gave up 9 bases and J gave up 6 bases; unmatched junction bases: 5. The CDR3 sequence: CASGTGSNGYTF. The CDR3 bases are TGTGCCAGTGGGACAGGGTCTAATGGCTACACCTTC.

The chain recombines TRBV5-1 with TRBJ2-1, with D possibly being TRBD1 (6 bases). This CDR3 is built from 15 residues. Trimming removed 0 bases from V and 4 bases from J, with 11 bases in between. CDR1 and CDR2 (germline): SGHRS, YFSETQ. CDR3 bases: TGCGCCAGCAGCTTGGACAGGGCAGGTTACAATGAGCAGTTCTTC. Translated, it gives CASSLDRAGYNEQFF.

This chain links TRBV2 with TRBJ2-2; D is undetermined. The germline V gene encodes CDR1 SNHLY and CDR2 FYNNEI. V shed 6 bases and J shed 1 base, with 9 bases lying between them. This CDR3 is built from 14 residues. The CDR3 DNA sequence: TGTGCCAGCAGGCAGGAATGGAACACCGGGGAGCTGTTTTTT. It yields the protein CASRQEWNTGELFF.

V gene TRBV10-2 combines with J gene TRBJ2-3, with D unclear. CDR1 is WSHSY, CDR2 SAAADI, per germline. This CDR3 region has 12 residues. V dropped 6 bases and J dropped 0 bases, with 4 bases sitting between them. The CDR3 protein is CASRTSTDTQYF. In DNA form, the CDR3 reads TGCGCCAGCAGAACTAGCACAGATACGCAGTATTTT.

The rearrangement joins TRBV10-3 to TRBJ2-1; 7 bases map to TRBD1. The CDR3 sequence is 17 residues long. Germline V gene data show CDR1 as ENHRY and CDR2 as SYGVKD. Losses at the gene ends were 0 bases for V and 0 bases for J; bases not matched to a gene: 5. CDR3 DNA sequence: TGTGCCATCAGTGAGTCGAGGGACAGTAGCTCCTACAATGAGCAGTTCTTC. Translated: CAISESRDSSSYNEQFF.

V and J are TRBV6-1 and TRBJ1-2; unclear D gene. V was trimmed by 7 bases and J by 3 bases, leaving 15 bases between them. Germline CDR1 is MNHNS and CDR2 is SASEGT. The CDR3 is 14 residues long. DNA for the CDR3: TGTGCCAGCACCGCTTCCCACGGGGACTATGGCTACACCTTC. It yields the protein CASTASHGDYGYTF.

A remark on this clone: The junction does not match germline at one end; this may be a read error. The J gene is TRBJ2-4, the V gene TRBV7-9, with TRBD1 identical over 7 bases. Germline-derived CDR1 and CDR2 are SEHNR and FQNEAQ (reference sequence). The CDR3 runs 18 residues. For the CDR3, the DNA is TGTGCCAGCAGCTTGATAATCCCGGGACAGATAGCCAAAAACAGTCAGTACTTC. It encodes CASSLIIPGQIAKNSQYF. The full variable domain, with the rest looked up from reference TRBV7-9 and TRBJ2-4, is DTGVSQNPRHKITKRGQNVTFRCDPISEHNRLYWYRQTLGQGPEFLTYFQNEAQLEKSRLLSDRFSAERPKGSFSTLEIQRTEQGDSAMYLCASSLIIPGQIAKNSQYFGAGTRLSVL.

There are a few counts of this clone. The V call is TRBV28, the J call TRBJ1-3; TRBD1 is a possible D gene (5 bases). Germline CDR1 and CDR2: MDHEN and SYDVKM. Trimming took 6 bases from V and 3 from J, leaving 12 bases between them. The CDR3 loop spans 14 amino acids. The chain's CDR3 is CASRAGQSGNTIYF. The DNA for the CDR3 is TGTGCCAGCAGGGCAGGGCAAAGTGGAAACACCATATATTTT.

This clone has only a few counts. This chain connects TRBV5-1 to TRBJ1-2, with 8 bases identical to TRBD1. CDR3 length: 15 amino acids. CDR1 and CDR2 from the germline V gene are SGHRS and YFSETQ. V was clipped by 4 bases and J by 4 bases; unmatched bases: 9. CDR3 sequence: CASSRSRGPGYGYTF. CDR3 DNA sequence: TGCGCCAGCAGCCGCTCCAGGGGGCCTGGCTATGGCTACACCTTC.

The chain employs TRBV5-1 and TRBJ2-7; the match to TRBD1 covers 7 bases. The junction had 13 bases not matched to a gene; V was cut back by 0 bases and J by 4 bases. The CDR3 consists of 17 residues. Looked up from germline, CDR1 is SGHRS and CDR2 is YFSETQ. The CDR3 loop is CASSLGITGAQAYEQYF. CDR3 nucleotide sequence: TGCGCCAGCAGCTTGGGGATCACAGGGGCCCAGGCTTACGAGCAGTACTTC.